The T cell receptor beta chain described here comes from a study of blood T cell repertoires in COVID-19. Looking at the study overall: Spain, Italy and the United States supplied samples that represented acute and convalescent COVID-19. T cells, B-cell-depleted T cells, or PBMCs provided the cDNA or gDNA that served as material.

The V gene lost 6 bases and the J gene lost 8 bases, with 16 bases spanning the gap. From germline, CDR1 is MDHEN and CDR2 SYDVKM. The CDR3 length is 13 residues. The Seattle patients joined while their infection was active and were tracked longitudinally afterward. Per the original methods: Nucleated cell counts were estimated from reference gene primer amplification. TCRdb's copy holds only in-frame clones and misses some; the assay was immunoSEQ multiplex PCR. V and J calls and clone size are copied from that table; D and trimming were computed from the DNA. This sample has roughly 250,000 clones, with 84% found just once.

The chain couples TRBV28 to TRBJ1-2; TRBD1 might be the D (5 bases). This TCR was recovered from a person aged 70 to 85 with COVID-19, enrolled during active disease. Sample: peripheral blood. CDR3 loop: CASSRGSGWGYTF. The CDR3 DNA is TGTGCCAGCAGCCGGGGGAGTGGGTGGGGCTACACCTTC.